This T cell receptor (beta chain) was recorded in a study of shared clonotypes between healthy human individuals. The germline V and J ends were trimmed by 5 bases and 5 bases, with 18 bases remaining between them. Germline lookup yields CDR1 LNHDA and CDR2 SQIVND (reference sequence). This CDR3 contains 15 residues. Recent acute infections and vaccinations were absent in the healthy HIV-negative adult donors. Produced via immunoSEQ multiplex PCR; TCRdb's table is partial and in-frame only. Here the sample spans approximately 2,000,000 clones, about nine tenths being singletons. Sequencing was done on a sample of naive CD4+ T cells from PBMCs. The subset here: CD45RA+ positively selected. This clonotype originated in a man aged 18 to 30 in good health. Some clones in this sample may be carry-over from other donors' samples. The chain uses TRBV19 and TRBJ2-5; maybe TRBD1 (6 bases). DNA for the CDR3: TGTGCCAGTAGTCGGTTTTCAGGGGCTTGGGAGACCCAGTACTTC. It is translated as CASSRFSGAWETQYF.